This T cell receptor beta chain was captured in a study of OX40 agonist ivuxolimab in advanced cancers. CDR1 is LGHNA and CDR2 is YNFKEQ in the germline V gene. The V and J ends lost 2 bases and 5 bases, in that order; junction bases with no gene match: 3. The CDR3 loop spans 15 amino acids. Profiling relied on immunoSEQ multiplex PCR, and the TCRdb table lists in-frame clones only, not all of them. The data contain 70,000 to 95,000 clones, approximately 94% of them singletons. The sequencing here drew on CD4+ or CD8+ T cells sorted from blood, taken in a trial of the OX40 agonist ivuxolimab. This sequence originates from an adult with an advanced solid tumor such as melanoma, head and neck, liver or kidney cancer. The chain employs TRBV4-2 and TRBJ1-4; 9 nucleotides line up with TRBD1. DNA for the CDR3: TGTGCCAGCAGCCAACCGGGACAGGGCAATGAAAAACTGTTTTTT. This gives the protein CASSQPGQGNEKLFF.